A selection of T cell receptor beta chains follows, all from one sample in a study of spatial heterogeneity in lung cancer. TCRdb independently ran MiXCR on the 5' RACE reads; one entry per CDR3 protein. The sample records around 9,000 distinct CDR3 sequences, about 6.7% being singletons. Specimen: lung tumor tissue, collected at surgery. The receptors derive from a male donor with early-stage non-small cell lung cancer. The CDR3 runs from the conserved cysteine through the conserved F or W. Fields, in order: D gene, clone size, V gene, CDR3 length, J gene, CDR3 protein, CDR3 DNA. D genes are given only for firm matches. A clone size is listed for some rows: how often the clone was seen (once, few, many), or a class if it is expanded.

d_call: TRBD2; clone_size: few; v_call: TRBV19; cdr3_length: 19; j_call: TRBJ2-3; cdr3_aa: CASRSHPRGGGGNTDTQYF; cdr3_nt: TGTGCCAGTAGGTCACACCCCAGAGGAGGCGGGGGGAACACAGATACGCAGTATTTT
d_call: TRBD1; clone_size: many; v_call: TRBV6-2/TRBV6-3; cdr3_length: 15; j_call: TRBJ2-1; cdr3_aa: CASSLRDRGYNEQFF; cdr3_nt: TGTGCCAGCAGCCTCCGGGACAGGGGCTACAATGAGCAGTTCTTC
d_call: -; clone_size: few; v_call: TRBV6-2/TRBV6-3; cdr3_length: 13; j_call: TRBJ2-5; cdr3_aa: CASSYLSVETQYF; cdr3_nt: TGTGCCAGCAGTTACCTGTCCGTAGAGACCCAGTACTTC
d_call: TRBD2; clone_size: -; v_call: TRBV4-2; cdr3_length: 16; j_call: TRBJ2-3; cdr3_aa: CASSPLLAGVGDTQYF; cdr3_nt: TGTGCCAGCAGCCCCCTACTAGCGGGGGTCGGAGATACGCAGTATTTT
d_call: -; clone_size: many; v_call: TRBV15; cdr3_length: 16; j_call: TRBJ2-3; cdr3_aa: CATNPGRGPSTDTQYF; cdr3_nt: TGTGCCACCAACCCGGGACGGGGGCCCAGCACAGATACGCAGTATTTT
d_call: TRBD2; clone_size: few; v_call: TRBV29-1; cdr3_length: 14; j_call: TRBJ2-6; cdr3_aa: CSVGGGTGANVLTF; cdr3_nt: TGCAGCGTTGGGGGGGGGACTGGGGCCAACGTCCTGACTTTC
d_call: TRBD1; clone_size: many; v_call: TRBV6-2/TRBV6-3; cdr3_length: 15; j_call: TRBJ1-5; cdr3_aa: CASSSGQTFNQPQHF; cdr3_nt: TGTGCCAGCAGTTCGGGACAGACCTTCAATCAGCCCCAGCATTTT
d_call: -; clone_size: -; v_call: TRBV20-1; cdr3_length: 14; j_call: TRBJ2-7; cdr3_aa: CSAGDQGKAYEQYF; cdr3_nt: TGCAGTGCGGGGGACCAGGGGAAGGCCTACGAGCAGTACTTC
d_call: TRBD2; clone_size: few; v_call: TRBV4-2; cdr3_length: 17; j_call: TRBJ2-5; cdr3_aa: CASSQGTSGGAKETQYF; cdr3_nt: TGTGCCAGCAGCCAAGGGACTAGCGGGGGGGCCAAGGAGACCCAGTACTTC
d_call: -; clone_size: -; v_call: TRBV28; cdr3_length: 17; j_call: TRBJ2-2; cdr3_aa: CASSLLGGTANTGELFF; cdr3_nt: TGTGCCAGCAGTTTACTCGGAGGAACCGCGAACACCGGGGAGCTGTTTTTT
d_call: -; clone_size: many; v_call: TRBV5-4; cdr3_length: 13; j_call: TRBJ2-1; cdr3_aa: CASSLAAGNEQFF; cdr3_nt: TGTGCCAGCAGCTTGGCCGCCGGGAATGAGCAGTTCTTC
d_call: TRBD2; clone_size: many; v_call: TRBV10-2; cdr3_length: 16; j_call: TRBJ2-1; cdr3_aa: CASTSGVAGGPGEQFF; cdr3_nt: TGCGCCAGCACTTCGGGGGTAGCGGGGGGGCCGGGTGAGCAGTTCTTC
d_call: -; clone_size: -; v_call: TRBV4-2; cdr3_length: 14; j_call: TRBJ2-2; cdr3_aa: CASSQGLDTGELFF; cdr3_nt: TGTGCCAGCAGCCAAGGACTAGACACCGGGGAGCTGTTTTTT
d_call: TRBD2; clone_size: -; v_call: TRBV20-1; cdr3_length: 15; j_call: TRBJ2-5; cdr3_aa: CSASRRGVPQETQYF; cdr3_nt: TGCAGTGCTAGTAGGCGGGGGGTTCCTCAAGAGACCCAGTACTTC
d_call: -; clone_size: once; v_call: TRBV6-5; cdr3_length: 16; j_call: TRBJ2-2; cdr3_aa: CASSYSGTLNTGELFF; cdr3_nt: TGTGCCAGCAGTTACTCGGGGACACTGAACACCGGGGAGCTGTTTTTT
d_call: -; clone_size: medium-sized; v_call: TRBV10-3; cdr3_length: 14; j_call: TRBJ1-1; cdr3_aa: CAISEEMGRTEAFF; cdr3_nt: TGTGCCATCAGTGAGGAAATGGGGAGAACTGAAGCTTTCTTT
d_call: -; clone_size: medium-sized; v_call: TRBV7-6; cdr3_length: 14; j_call: TRBJ2-3; cdr3_aa: CASSPSAGTDTQYF; cdr3_nt: TGTGCCAGCAGCCCTAGCGCGGGAACAGATACGCAGTATTTT
d_call: TRBD2; clone_size: -; v_call: TRBV9; cdr3_length: 16; j_call: TRBJ2-1; cdr3_aa: CASSVESGGPAHEQFF; cdr3_nt: TGTGCCAGCAGCGTAGAGAGCGGGGGGCCAGCGCATGAGCAGTTCTTC
d_call: -; clone_size: medium-sized; v_call: TRBV7-9; cdr3_length: 15; j_call: TRBJ1-3; cdr3_aa: CASSLDNGSGNTIYF; cdr3_nt: TGTGCCAGCAGCTTAGATAACGGTTCTGGAAACACCATATATTTT
d_call: -; clone_size: few; v_call: TRBV28; cdr3_length: 16; j_call: TRBJ2-1; cdr3_aa: CASSSLGANLRDEQFF; cdr3_nt: TGTGCCAGCAGCTCTCTGGGAGCGAACTTACGGGATGAGCAGTTCTTC
d_call: TRBD2; clone_size: many; v_call: TRBV4-2; cdr3_length: 16; j_call: TRBJ2-1; cdr3_aa: CASSQGGAGTYNEQFF; cdr3_nt: TGTGCCAGCAGTCAAGGAGGAGCGGGGACCTACAATGAGCAGTTCTTC
d_call: TRBD1; clone_size: many; v_call: TRBV20-1; cdr3_length: 14; j_call: TRBJ2-3; cdr3_aa: CSAGTGDIADTQYF; cdr3_nt: TGCAGTGCCGGGACAGGGGATATCGCAGATACGCAGTATTTT
d_call: -; clone_size: medium-sized; v_call: TRBV20-1; cdr3_length: 16; j_call: TRBJ1-1; cdr3_aa: CSARKPSRGINTEAFF; cdr3_nt: TGCAGTGCTAGAAAACCCAGCAGAGGTATAAACACTGAAGCTTTCTTT
d_call: -; clone_size: many; v_call: TRBV5-1; cdr3_length: 13; j_call: TRBJ2-5; cdr3_aa: CASSLGQQETQYF; cdr3_nt: TGCGCCAGCAGCTTGGGACAACAAGAGACCCAGTACTTC
d_call: -; clone_size: many; v_call: TRBV28; cdr3_length: 15; j_call: TRBJ2-6; cdr3_aa: CASRGWGLGANVLTF; cdr3_nt: TGTGCCAGCAGGGGATGGGGGCTCGGGGCCAACGTCCTGACTTTC
d_call: TRBD1; clone_size: -; v_call: TRBV6-2/TRBV6-3; cdr3_length: 18; j_call: TRBJ2-3; cdr3_aa: CASSYSPGQGVRTDTQYF; cdr3_nt: TGTGCCAGCAGTTACTCTCCGGGACAGGGAGTAAGGACAGATACGCAGTATTTT
d_call: -; clone_size: many; v_call: TRBV6-4; cdr3_length: 14; j_call: TRBJ1-1; cdr3_aa: CASSPAPGNTEAFF; cdr3_nt: TGTGCCAGCAGTCCAGCTCCAGGGAACACTGAAGCTTTCTTT
d_call: -; clone_size: few; v_call: TRBV28; cdr3_length: 14; j_call: TRBJ2-4; cdr3_aa: CASRPTGVVNIQYF; cdr3_nt: TGTGCCAGCAGGCCTACGGGGGTCGTGAACATTCAGTACTTC
d_call: -; clone_size: -; v_call: TRBV6-5; cdr3_length: 15; j_call: TRBJ1-6; cdr3_aa: CASSYSIYLNSPLHF; cdr3_nt: TGTGCCAGCAGTTACTCGATTTATCTAAATTCACCCCTCCACTTT
d_call: -; clone_size: many; v_call: TRBV2; cdr3_length: 12; j_call: TRBJ2-7; cdr3_aa: CASSPWEYEQYF; cdr3_nt: TGTGCCAGCAGTCCGTGGGAATACGAGCAGTACTTC
d_call: TRBD1; clone_size: few; v_call: TRBV12-3/TRBV12-4; cdr3_length: 14; j_call: TRBJ2-2; cdr3_aa: CASSEDRVNGELFF; cdr3_nt: TGTGCCAGCAGTGAGGACAGGGTAAACGGGGAGCTGTTTTTT
d_call: -; clone_size: many; v_call: TRBV5-4; cdr3_length: 13; j_call: TRBJ1-2; cdr3_aa: CASSGSREGGYTF; cdr3_nt: TGTGCCAGCAGCGGCTCCAGGGAAGGGGGCTACACCTTC
d_call: -; clone_size: many; v_call: TRBV5-1; cdr3_length: 15; j_call: TRBJ2-5; cdr3_aa: CASSLVADSQETQYF; cdr3_nt: TGCGCCAGCAGCTTGGTCGCGGACAGCCAAGAGACCCAGTACTTC
d_call: -; clone_size: -; v_call: TRBV7-9; cdr3_length: 16; j_call: TRBJ2-1; cdr3_aa: CASSLDSREFYNEQFF; cdr3_nt: TGTGCCAGCAGCTTAGATTCCAGGGAATTCTACAATGAGCAGTTCTTC
d_call: -; clone_size: many; v_call: TRBV24-1; cdr3_length: 15; j_call: TRBJ2-3; cdr3_aa: CATSSGDTSTDTQYF; cdr3_nt: TGTGCCACCAGTAGCGGGGACACTAGCACAGATACGCAGTATTTT
d_call: -; clone_size: once; v_call: TRBV5-8; cdr3_length: 15; j_call: TRBJ1-3; cdr3_aa: CASSSPPRIGNTIYF; cdr3_nt: TGTGCCAGCAGCTCCCCCCCTCGGATCGGAAACACCATATATTTT
d_call: -; clone_size: many; v_call: TRBV20-1; cdr3_length: 16; j_call: TRBJ2-2; cdr3_aa: CSAREPSRLNTGELFF; cdr3_nt: TGCAGTGCTAGAGAGCCCTCCCGTCTTAACACCGGGGAGCTGTTTTTT
d_call: TRBD2; clone_size: many; v_call: TRBV18; cdr3_length: 13; j_call: TRBJ2-1; cdr3_aa: CASSPRLAGEQFF; cdr3_nt: TGTGCCAGCTCACCCCGACTAGCGGGTGAGCAGTTCTTC
d_call: TRBD1; clone_size: few; v_call: TRBV5-1; cdr3_length: 13; j_call: TRBJ2-3; cdr3_aa: CASRQGARDTQYF; cdr3_nt: TGCGCCAGCAGACAGGGGGCGAGAGATACGCAGTATTTT
d_call: -; clone_size: -; v_call: TRBV9; cdr3_length: 15; j_call: TRBJ2-4; cdr3_aa: CASSVSAEYQNIQYF; cdr3_nt: TGTGCCAGCAGCGTATCCGCGGAGTACCAAAACATTCAGTACTTC
d_call: TRBD1; clone_size: many; v_call: TRBV5-7; cdr3_length: 14; j_call: TRBJ2-7; cdr3_aa: CASILGTGLYEQYF; cdr3_nt: TGTGCCAGCATCCTCGGGACAGGGCTTTACGAGCAGTACTTC
d_call: TRBD1; clone_size: many; v_call: TRBV5-1; cdr3_length: 12; j_call: TRBJ2-1; cdr3_aa: CASSLQGDEQFF; cdr3_nt: TGCGCCAGCAGCTTACAGGGGGATGAGCAGTTCTTC
d_call: -; clone_size: many; v_call: TRBV5-1; cdr3_length: 13; j_call: TRBJ1-1; cdr3_aa: CASSLTGFTEAFF; cdr3_nt: TGCGCCAGCAGCTTGACAGGGTTCACTGAAGCTTTCTTT
d_call: -; clone_size: few; v_call: TRBV5-1; cdr3_length: 13; j_call: TRBJ2-3; cdr3_aa: CASSRDGTDTQYF; cdr3_nt: TGCGCCAGCAGCAGAGATGGCACAGATACGCAGTATTTT
d_call: -; clone_size: many; v_call: TRBV7-7; cdr3_length: 15; j_call: TRBJ1-4; cdr3_aa: CASSEGRGDNEKLFF; cdr3_nt: TGTGCTAGCAGCGAAGGGAGAGGTGATAATGAAAAACTGTTTTTT
d_call: -; clone_size: many; v_call: TRBV12-3/TRBV12-4; cdr3_length: 15; j_call: TRBJ1-2; cdr3_aa: CASSLGAASGYGYTF; cdr3_nt: TGTGCCAGCAGTTTAGGCGCGGCCTCTGGCTATGGCTACACCTTC
d_call: TRBD1; clone_size: medium-sized; v_call: TRBV9; cdr3_length: 16; j_call: TRBJ1-4; cdr3_aa: CASIPGQGATNEKLFF; cdr3_nt: TGTGCCAGCATCCCGGGACAGGGGGCAACTAATGAAAAACTGTTTTTT
d_call: -; clone_size: medium-sized; v_call: TRBV27; cdr3_length: 13; j_call: TRBJ1-5; cdr3_aa: CASSLGYGQPQHF; cdr3_nt: TGTGCCAGCAGTTTGGGATATGGGCAGCCCCAGCATTTT
d_call: -; clone_size: -; v_call: TRBV19; cdr3_length: 14; j_call: TRBJ2-5; cdr3_aa: CASSIQDSQETQYF; cdr3_nt: TGTGCCAGTAGTATCCAGGACAGCCAAGAGACCCAGTACTTC
d_call: -; clone_size: many; v_call: TRBV6-6; cdr3_length: 11; j_call: TRBJ2-7; cdr3_aa: CASSRRDEQYF; cdr3_nt: TGTGCCAGCAGCCGACGTGACGAGCAGTACTTC
d_call: -; clone_size: many; v_call: TRBV28; cdr3_length: 15; j_call: TRBJ2-5; cdr3_aa: CASSLGRMYQETQYF; cdr3_nt: TGTGCCAGCAGTTTGGGACGGATGTACCAAGAGACCCAGTACTTC
d_call: TRBD1; clone_size: medium-sized; v_call: TRBV7-2; cdr3_length: 16; j_call: TRBJ1-4; cdr3_aa: CASSSTGGIANEKLFF; cdr3_nt: TGTGCCAGCAGCTCCACAGGGGGGATAGCTAATGAAAAACTGTTTTTT
d_call: -; clone_size: many; v_call: TRBV27; cdr3_length: 15; j_call: TRBJ1-5; cdr3_aa: CASRTGPGSNQPQHF; cdr3_nt: TGTGCCAGCAGAACAGGGCCAGGGAGCAATCAGCCCCAGCATTTT
d_call: -; clone_size: -; v_call: TRBV30; cdr3_length: 12; j_call: TRBJ1-6; cdr3_aa: CAWSEGFSPLHF; cdr3_nt: TGTGCCTGGAGTGAAGGCTTTTCACCCCTCCACTTT
d_call: -; clone_size: many; v_call: TRBV5-6; cdr3_length: 12; j_call: TRBJ2-1; cdr3_aa: CASSLEYNEQFF; cdr3_nt: TGTGCCAGCAGCTTGGAGTACAATGAGCAGTTCTTC
d_call: -; clone_size: many; v_call: TRBV4-1; cdr3_length: 16; j_call: TRBJ1-1; cdr3_aa: CASSQDKLPANTEAFF; cdr3_nt: TGCGCCAGCAGCCAAGATAAATTACCAGCGAACACTGAAGCTTTCTTT
d_call: -; clone_size: few; v_call: TRBV7-2; cdr3_length: 17; j_call: TRBJ2-3; cdr3_aa: CASSLAGRGASTDTQYF; cdr3_nt: TGTGCCAGCAGCTTAGCGGGCCGGGGGGCCAGCACAGATACGCAGTATTTT
d_call: TRBD2; clone_size: few; v_call: TRBV4-3; cdr3_length: 17; j_call: TRBJ2-2; cdr3_aa: CASSRTAGGWNTGELFF; cdr3_nt: TGCGCCAGCAGCCGCACGGCGGGGGGTTGGAACACCGGGGAGCTGTTTTTT
d_call: -; clone_size: many; v_call: TRBV5-6; cdr3_length: 14; j_call: TRBJ1-2; cdr3_aa: CASSLVSQYYGYTF; cdr3_nt: TGTGCCAGCAGCTTGGTGTCACAGTACTATGGCTACACCTTC